The 12 T cell receptor beta chains below all came from one sample that was sequenced in a study of shared clonotypes between healthy human individuals. The method was immunoSEQ multiplex PCR; TCRdb's version includes in-frame clones alone and lacks a portion of them. The sample lists approximately 2.3 million clones; roughly 93% were seen once. The sequenced sample was naive CD4+ T cells from PBMCs. Subset here: CD45RA+ positively selected. Every receptor here comes from a man younger than 30 in good health. Some clones in this sample may be carry-over from other donors' samples.

For the CDR3, the DNA is TGCGCCAGCAGCTTGGCCTTTGTCCGAGCTGGTAGCCTCGGTCCGGATACGCAGTATTTT. Encoded protein: CASSLAFVRAGSLGPDTQYF. J is TRBJ2-3 and V is TRBV5-1, with D uncertain. Germline CDR1 is SGHRS and CDR2 is YFSETQ. This CDR3 contains 20 residues. Between the trimmed V and J ends, which lost 0 bases and 6 bases, there was a span of 29 bases.

In DNA, the CDR3 is TGTGCCAGTAGTATCCCCACAGGGGGCCGGAACGAGCAGTACTTC. This codes for CASSIPTGGRNEQYF. This rearrangement joins TRBV19 to TRBJ2-7; 9 positions agree with TRBD1. The CDR3 extends over 15 amino acids. From germline, CDR1 is LNHDA and CDR2 SQIVND (reference sequence). V lost 3 bases and J lost 5; bases outside the gene matches: 8.

The chain is built from TRBV2 and TRBJ2-1; D tentatively reads TRBD1 or TRBD2 (5 bases each). V gave up 6 bases and J gave up 8 bases, with 17 bases separating them. The CDR3 spans 14 residues. The germline V gene has CDR1 SNHLY and CDR2 FYNNEI. The CDR3 loop reads CASSFRQRGDEQFF. The CDR3 nucleotides read TGTGCCAGCAGCTTCCGCCAACGGGGCGATGAGCAGTTCTTC.

The gene calls are TRBV15 and TRBJ2-3; D is perhaps TRBD2 (5 bases). This CDR3 spans 13 amino acids. Germline V CDR1 and CDR2: LNHNV, YYDKDF (reference sequence). Trimming left V 3 bases short and J 10 bases short, with 14 bases between. The CDR3 protein is CATSSPGVWAQYF. CDR3 DNA: TGTGCCACCAGCAGTCCCGGGGTCTGGGCGCAGTATTTT.

The chain uses TRBV6-5 and TRBJ2-5; 10 bases align to TRBD2. Trimming removed 2 bases from V and 4 bases from J; junction bases left unmatched: 7. There are 16 residues in the CDR3. Germline loops: CDR1 MNHEY, CDR2 SVGAGI. CDR3 amino acids: CASSYGSSGSRETQYF. CDR3 bases: TGTGCCAGCAGTTACGGTTCTAGCGGGAGTCGAGAGACCCAGTACTTC.

The count of this clone is one. This sequence joins TRBV7-9 and TRBJ2-2; the match to TRBD2 covers 8 bases. Per germline, CDR1 SEHNR and CDR2 FQNEAQ (reference sequence). The junction had 5 bases not matched to a gene; V was cut back by 5 bases and J by 3 bases. CDR3 length: 15 amino acids. CDR3 loop: CASSPRGGYTGELFF. The CDR3 DNA reads TGTGCCAGCAGCCCCCGCGGGGGGTACACCGGGGAGCTGTTTTTT.

This chain connects TRBV4-1 to TRBJ2-5; D is possibly TRBD2 (6 bases). The germline V gene has CDR1 MGHRA and CDR2 YSYEKL. The CDR3 is 18 amino acids. With 4 bases removed from V and 0 bases from J, the gap between germline ends came to 21 bases. The CDR3 DNA follows: TGCGCCAGCAGCCTTATTAGGGCGGGATCCATGTACCAAGAGACCCAGTACTTC. As protein: CASSLIRAGSMYQETQYF.

This clone was observed a single time. The chain carries TRBV19 and TRBJ1-1; D is undetermined. The ends were cut back, 6 bases at V and 1 base at J, with 12 bases in the middle. Germline CDR1 LNHDA, CDR2 SQIVND (reference sequence). The CDR3 sequence is 14 residues long. Written as DNA, the CDR3 is TGTGCCAGTAGCCGGGGATTTGGGAACACTGAAGCTTTCTTT. Its translation is CASSRGFGNTEAFF. The whole variable domain, filled in from reference TRBV19 and TRBJ1-1, reads DGGITQSPKYLFRKEGQNVTLSCEQNLNHDAMYWYRQDPGQGLRLIYYSQIVNDFQKGDIAEGYSVSREKKESFPLTVTSAQKNPTAFYLCASSRGFGNTEAFFGQGTRLTVV.

CDR3 DNA sequence: TGTGCCAGCAGTCCGATAGGTCTTGCAACTAATGAAAAACTGTTTTTT. It codes for CASSPIGLATNEKLFF. This rearrangement joins TRBV28 to TRBJ1-4; D is ambiguous. Germline CDR1 is MDHEN and CDR2 is SYDVKM. The V gene lost 5 bases and the J gene lost 0 bases, with 13 bases spanning the gap. The CDR3 runs to 16 residues.

The table lists this clone with a few counts. The same CDR3 can be traced to other DNA sequences in this sample. This sequence joins TRBV30 and TRBJ1-1; no clear D. The CDR3 is 13 amino acids. Trimming removed 2 bases at V and 0 bases at J, with 7 bases between. Germline values: CDR1 GTSNPN, CDR2 SVGIG (reference sequence). CDR3: CAWSKGMNTEAFF. In nucleotides, the CDR3 is TGTGCCTGGAGTAAGGGAATGAACACTGAAGCTTTCTTT.

The chain employs TRBV6-1 and TRBJ2-3; no definite D call. Trimming cost V 10 bases and J 0 bases, with 11 bases left between them. This CDR3 has 13 amino acids. Looked up from germline, CDR1 is MNHNS and CDR2 is SASEGT. The CDR3 spells CAIRALSTDTQYF. CDR3 DNA: TGTGCCATCCGAGCGTTAAGCACAGATACGCAGTATTTT.

The chain has TRBV28 and TRBJ2-7; the match to TRBD1 covers 7 bases. CDR3 length: 15 residues. Trimming at V came to 6 bases and at J to 0 bases, leaving 8 bases not matched to a gene. Looked up from germline, CDR1 is MDHEN and CDR2 is SYDVKM. This CDR3 reads CASSRLDRSSYEQYF. CDR3 DNA: TGTGCCAGCAGCCGCCTGGACAGGAGCTCCTACGAGCAGTACTTC.